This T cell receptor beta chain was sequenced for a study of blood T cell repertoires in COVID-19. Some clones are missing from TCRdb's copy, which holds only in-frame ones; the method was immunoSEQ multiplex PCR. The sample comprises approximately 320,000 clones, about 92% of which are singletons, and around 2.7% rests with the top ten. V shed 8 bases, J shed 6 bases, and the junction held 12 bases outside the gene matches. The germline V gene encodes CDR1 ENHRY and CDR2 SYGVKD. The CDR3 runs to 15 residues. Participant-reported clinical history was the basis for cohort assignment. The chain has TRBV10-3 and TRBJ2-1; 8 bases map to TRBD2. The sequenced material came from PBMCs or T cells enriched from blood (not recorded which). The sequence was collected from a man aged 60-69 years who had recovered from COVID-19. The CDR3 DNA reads TGTGCCATCGGCCGCTGGCTAGCGGGCCTCAATGAGCAGTTCTTC. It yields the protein CAIGRWLAGLNEQFF.